This T cell receptor beta chain was identified during a study of T cells in localized non-small cell lung cancer. Here immunoSEQ multiplex PCR was the method, and the copy in TCRdb shows in-frame clones only, minus some. The sample holds fewer than 50,000 clones, about nine tenths seen once. CDR3 length equals 16 residues. CDR1 SGHTA and CDR2 FQGNSA come from the germline V gene. The germline V and J ends were trimmed by 4 bases and 8 bases, with 21 bases remaining between them. This receptor was obtained from a male donor aged 60 or older with stage II lung adenocarcinoma. The rearrangement uses TRBV7-2 and TRBJ2-1; possibly TRBD1 or TRBD2 for D (6 bases each). The specimen was peripheral blood mononuclear cells, collected before any cancer treatment. CDR3 sequence reads: CASSSDGRMRGDEQFF. CDR3 coding DNA: TGTGCCAGCAGCTCAGACGGCCGGATGAGGGGGGATGAGCAGTTCTTC.